The next 30 T cell receptor beta chains were all read from a single sample in a study of T cell clones after liver transplantation. Some clones are missing from TCRdb's copy, which holds only in-frame ones; the method was immunoSEQ multiplex PCR. The sample lists about 68,000 clones, more than 85% occurring once. The source material was CD4+ T cells from blood, sampled approximately 26 months after liver transplant. The receptors were sampled from a human patient who received a liver transplant. Part of the T cell pool may stem from the graft donor.

The chain couples TRBV28 to TRBJ2-5, with 9 bases fitting TRBD1. The CDR3 is made up of 15 amino acids. Germline CDR1 and CDR2: MDHEN and SYDVKM. J was trimmed by 4 bases and V by 5 bases; bases with no gene match: 8. The CDR3 is CASSPDRGLTETQYF. CDR3 coding DNA: TGTGCCAGCAGTCCAGACAGGGGGTTAACAGAGACCCAGTACTTC.

The CDR3 loop is CASSLILGRSYEQYF. Written as DNA, the CDR3 is TGTGCCAGCAGCTTAATTCTCGGCAGATCCTACGAGCAGTACTTC. The chain combines TRBV11-2 with TRBJ2-7, with unresolved D. V was trimmed by 2 bases and J by 1 base, leaving 12 bases between them. Germline values: CDR1 SGHAT, CDR2 FQNNGV. This CDR3 spans 15 amino acids.

The J gene is TRBJ2-4, the V gene TRBV9; D gene unclear. Trimming left V 4 bases short and J 0 bases short, with 11 bases between. This CDR3 contains 15 residues. CDR1 and CDR2 from the germline V gene are SGDLS and YYNGEE. CDR3: CASSPTPGAKNIQYF. The DNA for the CDR3 is TGTGCCAGCAGCCCCACGCCGGGAGCCAAAAACATTCAGTACTTC.

The chain links TRBV7-9 to TRBJ1-3, with a weak D call TRBD1 (5 bases). Germline lookup yields CDR1 SEHNR and CDR2 FQNEAQ (reference sequence). The ends were cut back, 4 bases at V and 0 bases at J, with 16 bases in the middle. This CDR3 spans 17 amino acids. In DNA form, the CDR3 reads TGTGCCAGCAGCTCCGAAATGAGACAGAGCTCTGGAAACACCATATATTTT. This encodes CASSSEMRQSSGNTIYF. Combining the CDR3 with reference TRBV7-9 and TRBJ1-3 gives the whole variable domain DTGVSQNPRHKITKRGQNVTFRCDPISEHNRLYWYRQTLGQGPEFLTYFQNEAQLEKSRLLSDRFSAERPKGSFSTLEIQRTEQGDSAMYLCASSSEMRQSSGNTIYFGEGSWLTVV.

This clone was detected a few times. The J gene is TRBJ1-1, the V gene TRBV7-2; 7 bases fit TRBD1. Germline V CDR1 and CDR2: SGHTA, FQGNSA. J was trimmed by 4 bases and V by 1 base; bases with no gene match: 3. The CDR3 loop spans 14 amino acids. This CDR3 is CASSLGGGLTEAFF. The DNA of the CDR3 is TGTGCCAGCAGCTTAGGAGGGGGCCTCACTGAAGCTTTCTTT.

The chain couples TRBV11-2 to TRBJ2-7; 10 nucleotides match TRBD2. The CDR3 runs 16 residues. Germline V lookup: CDR1 SGHAT, CDR2 FQNNGV. The V gene end was trimmed by 4 bases and the J gene end by 0 bases; junction bases not matched to a gene: 6. The CDR3, as DNA: TGTGCCAGCAGCTCTCGACTAGCGGGTTACTCCTACGAGCAGTACTTC. Translating gives CASSSRLAGYSYEQYF.

The V call is TRBV2, the J call TRBJ2-3, with TRBD2 matching 10 bases. The CDR3 consists of 14 residues. CDR1 is SNHLY and CDR2 is FYNNEI in the germline V gene. The V and J ends lost 6 bases and 6 bases, in that order; junction bases with no gene match: 6. Here the CDR3 reads CASRASGSGDTQYF. The DNA for the CDR3 is TGTGCCAGCAGGGCTAGCGGGAGTGGCGATACGCAGTATTTT.

This chain connects TRBV7-2 to TRBJ2-1; 7 nucleotides align to TRBD2. Germline CDR1 and CDR2: SGHTA and FQGNSA. V lost 5 bases to trimming and J lost 8 bases; unmatched junction nucleotides: 3. The CDR3 is made up of 12 amino acids. The CDR3 sequence is CASSPTSDEQFF. CDR3 DNA sequence: TGTGCCAGCAGCCCAACTAGCGATGAGCAGTTCTTC.

The chain combines TRBV6-1 with TRBJ2-7; maybe TRBD2 (6 bases). CDR1 and CDR2 (germline): MNHNS, SASEGT. This CDR3 region has 13 residues. V lost 6 bases and J lost 7, with 16 bases in between. The CDR3 nucleotides read TGTGCCAGCAGAAGGGACTCCACGGGGGAGCAGTACTTC. Its translation is CASRRDSTGEQYF.

The rearrangement links TRBV11-2 to TRBJ2-2; the match to TRBD2 covers 8 bases. Germline CDR1 is SGHAT and CDR2 is FQNNGV. J lost 0 bases, V lost 1 base, and 7 bases had no gene match. CDR3 length: 18 amino acids. CDR3 residues: CASSLGSGGRSNTGELFF. The CDR3 DNA reads as TGTGCCAGCAGCTTAGGGTCCGGCGGGAGGTCGAACACCGGGGAGCTGTTTTTT.

This chain joins TRBV2 and TRBJ2-7; 8 bases fit TRBD1. V lost 6 bases to trimming and J lost 5 bases; unmatched junction nucleotides: 3. Germline assignment: CDR1 SNHLY and CDR2 FYNNEI. The CDR3 extends over 12 amino acids. For the CDR3, the DNA is TGTGCCAGCAGAGGACAGGGCGACGAGCAGTACTTC. Translation: CASRGQGDEQYF.

The chain links TRBV27 to TRBJ2-3; TRBD2 matches at 8 bases. V gave up 3 bases and J gave up 7 bases; unmatched junction bases: 12. CDR1 is MNHEY, CDR2 SMNVEV, per germline (reference sequence). This CDR3 spans 16 amino acids. Written as DNA, the CDR3 is TGTGCCAGCAGTTTTCTTGGGACTAGGGGAAATTATACGCAGTATTTT. This translates into CASSFLGTRGNYTQYF.

CDR3 protein: CASSSGTANTGELFF. The CDR3 DNA reads as TGCGCCAGCAGCTCCGGGACAGCGAACACCGGGGAGCTGTTTTTT. The genes are TRBV5-1 and TRBJ2-2; 7 nucleotides line up with TRBD1. CDR3 length: 15 residues. V lost 3 bases to trimming and J lost 0 bases; unmatched junction nucleotides: 2. Looked up from germline, CDR1 is SGHRS and CDR2 is YFSETQ.

The chain has TRBV6-6 and TRBJ2-4, with TRBD2 matching 7 bases. This CDR3 is built from 14 residues. Germline trimming cut 6 bases from V and 5 bases from J; bases unmatched to any gene: 7. CDR1 is MNHNY, CDR2 SVGAGI, per germline (reference sequence). The CDR3 protein is CASRGGTDQNIQYF. CDR3 nucleotide sequence: TGTGCCAGCAGGGGAGGGACCGACCAAAACATTCAGTACTTC.

The V call is TRBV6-6, the J call TRBJ1-4, with 7 bases aligning to TRBD1. Germline CDR1 and CDR2: MNHNY and SVGAGI (reference sequence). J was trimmed by 5 bases and V by 9 bases; bases with no gene match: 6. The CDR3 has 13 amino acids. CDR3 nucleotides: TGTGCCAGTGCCGGGACAGCGAATGAAAAACTGTTTTTT. Its translation is CASAGTANEKLFF.

The chain has TRBV10-3 and TRBJ1-1; D not certain. The CDR3 is made up of 9 amino acids. The germline gives CDR1 ENHRY, CDR2 SYGVKD. CDR3 sequence reads: CPRDTEAFF. The CDR3, as DNA: TGTCCCCGCGACACTGAAGCTTTCTTT.

The rearrangement uses TRBV19 and TRBJ2-3, with 7 bases aligning to TRBD1. The CDR3 loop spans 13 amino acids. The J segment lost 6 bases and the V segment lost 7 bases, leaving 7 bases of the junction unmatched. Germline CDR1 reads LNHDA; CDR2 reads SQIVND (reference sequence). The CDR3 region is CASKPQGVDTQYF. The CDR3 DNA is TGTGCCAGTAAACCCCAGGGGGTGGATACGCAGTATTTT.

The rearrangement uses TRBV5-1 and TRBJ2-3; D not certain. Germline V gene sequence: CDR1 SGHRS, CDR2 YFSETQ. V lost 4 bases, J lost 0 bases, and 15 bases lay in between. This CDR3 comprises 16 residues. CDR3 protein: CASSPPAAESTDTQYF. The CDR3 DNA reads as TGCGCCAGCAGCCCCCCGGCCGCGGAAAGCACAGATACGCAGTATTTT.

The genes are TRBV18 and TRBJ2-5; D gene unclear. The CDR3 consists of 14 residues. Trimming shortened V by 0 bases and J by 3 bases, and 8 bases separated the two germline ends. CDR1 is KGHSH and CDR2 is LQKENI in the germline V gene. In DNA, the CDR3 is TGTGCCAGCTCACCACCGGGCAGCAAAGAGACCCAGTACTTC. Translated, it gives CASSPPGSKETQYF.

The V and J genes are TRBV2 and TRBJ2-7, with a weak D call TRBD1 (6 bases). Per germline, CDR1 SNHLY and CDR2 FYNNEI. The CDR3 is 13 residues long. Trimming cost V 7 bases and J 2 bases, with 12 bases left between them. The CDR3 DNA follows: TGTGCCAGCACCCGGGACACAGCCTACGAGCAGTACTTC. This encodes CASTRDTAYEQYF. Using reference TRBV2 and TRBJ2-7 for the parts outside the CDR3, the full variable domain is EPEVTQTPSHQVTQMGQEVILRCVPISNHLYFYWYRQILGQKVEFLVSFYNNEISEKSEIFDDQFSVERPDGSNFTLKIRSTKLEDSAMYFCASTRDTAYEQYFGPGTRLTVT.

CDR3 sequence reads: CASSKSAWLAGVETQYF. The CDR3 nucleotides are TGTGCCAGCAGCAAAAGTGCCTGGCTAGCGGGAGTCGAGACCCAGTACTTC. This sequence joins TRBV21-1 and TRBJ2-5; TRBD2 reflects the table's D call only, with no check against the DNA. TRBV21-1 is a documented pseudogene. The CDR3 loop spans 17 amino acids.

The rearrangement uses TRBV27 and TRBJ1-2; D not resolved. The CDR3 loop spans 12 amino acids. Germline lookup yields CDR1 MNHEY and CDR2 SMNVEV (reference sequence). V was trimmed by 3 bases and J by 8 bases, leaving 10 bases between them. Here the CDR3 DNA reads TGTGCCAGCAGTTTCACGGCTGGCGGCTACACCTTC. This sequence encodes CASSFTAGGYTF.

V is TRBV4-3 and J is TRBJ1-5; tentatively, D is TRBD1 (5 bases). The V end lost 0 bases, the J end lost 6 bases, and 9 bases lay between the germline ends. The V gene's germline CDR1 is LGHNA and CDR2 YSLEER. The CDR3 loop spans 14 amino acids. CDR3 amino acids: CASSQDRVGQPQHF. CDR3 in DNA: TGCGCCAGCAGCCAAGACAGGGTTGGTCAGCCCCAGCATTTT.

The V gene is TRBV27, the J gene TRBJ2-7; 11 bases agree with TRBD2. Germline CDR1 reads MNHEY; CDR2 reads SMNVEV (reference sequence). After removal of 4 bases from V and 0 bases from J, the junction contained 20 bases not matched to a gene. The CDR3 is 21 residues long. For the CDR3, the DNA is TGTGCCAGCAGTTCCTCCCGGGCTAGTGTAGCGGGAGGGAAGAGCTCCTACGAGCAGTACTTC. Protein sequence: CASSSSRASVAGGKSSYEQYF.

The genes are TRBV6-6 and TRBJ1-1; D perhaps matches TRBD1 (6 bases). V dropped 1 base and J dropped 4 bases, with 13 bases sitting between them. This CDR3 spans 15 amino acids. Germline CDR1 MNHNY, CDR2 SVGAGI (reference sequence). The CDR3 bases are TGTGCCAGCAGTTACTTGCTACAGGGTTCCACTGAAGCTTTCTTT. Protein sequence: CASSYLLQGSTEAFF.

The V call is TRBV6-1, the J call TRBJ2-7; no clear D gene. Germline V gene lookup returns CDR1 MNHNS and CDR2 SASEGT. This CDR3 is built from 13 residues. V lost 2 bases and J 2 bases, leaving 7 bases between the germline ends. In DNA, the CDR3 is TGTGCCAGCAGTGAAAGGCCAGCCTACGAGCAGTACTTC. Translation: CASSERPAYEQYF.

Here the CDR3 DNA reads TGTGCCAGCAGTGAACGAGGGGGCGGGAGATACAATGAGCAGTTCTTC. Amino acid sequence: CASSERGGGRYNEQFF. V gene TRBV6-1 combines with J gene TRBJ2-1; D is possibly TRBD1 or TRBD2 (7 bases each). This CDR3 spans 16 amino acids. Germline V gives CDR1 MNHNS, CDR2 SASEGT. The ends were cut back, 2 bases at V and 4 bases at J, with 15 bases in the middle.

The chain combines TRBV19 with TRBJ2-2; 15 bases line up with TRBD2. The CDR3 contains 17 residues. After removal of 3 bases from V and 7 bases from J, the junction contained 6 bases not matched to a gene. Germline V gene data show CDR1 as LNHDA and CDR2 as SQIVND (reference sequence). CDR3 bases: TGTGCCAGTAGTATGGGACTAGCGGGGGGAGTTGTCGGGGAGCTGTTTTTT. Translated: CASSMGLAGGVVGELFF.

The chain combines TRBV19 with TRBJ2-7; 8 bases match TRBD1. Per the germline V gene, CDR1 is LNHDA and CDR2 is SQIVND (reference sequence). This CDR3 is built from 15 residues. The junction had 4 bases not matched to a gene; V was cut back by 1 base and J by 2 bases. This CDR3 is CASSIGAGGPYEQYF. Written as DNA, the CDR3 is TGTGCCAGTAGTATAGGGGCAGGGGGCCCCTACGAGCAGTACTTC.

The chain combines TRBV5-1 with TRBJ1-1, with D tentatively TRBD1 (5 bases). The CDR3 contains 13 residues. Trimming left V 1 base short and J 2 bases short, with 6 bases between. CDR1 is SGHRS and CDR2 is YFSETQ in the germline V gene. CDR3: CASSLRGNTEAFF. CDR3 DNA: TGCGCCAGCAGCTTGAGGGGTAACACTGAAGCTTTCTTT.